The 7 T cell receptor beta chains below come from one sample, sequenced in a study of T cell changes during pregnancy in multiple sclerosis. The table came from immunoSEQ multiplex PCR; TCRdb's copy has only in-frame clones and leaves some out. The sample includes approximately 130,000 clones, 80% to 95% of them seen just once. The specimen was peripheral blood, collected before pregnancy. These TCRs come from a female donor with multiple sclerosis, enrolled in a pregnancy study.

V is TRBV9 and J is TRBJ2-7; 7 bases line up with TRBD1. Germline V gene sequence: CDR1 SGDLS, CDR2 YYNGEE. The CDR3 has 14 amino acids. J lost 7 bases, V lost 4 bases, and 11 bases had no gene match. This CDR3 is CASSLRQGMGEQYF. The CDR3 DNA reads TGTGCCAGCAGCTTAAGACAGGGCATGGGAGAGCAGTACTTC.

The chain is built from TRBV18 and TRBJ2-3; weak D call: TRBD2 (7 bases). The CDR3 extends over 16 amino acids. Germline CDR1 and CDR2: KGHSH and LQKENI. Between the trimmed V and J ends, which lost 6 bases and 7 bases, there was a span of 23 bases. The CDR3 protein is CASSPRTEGGGNTQYF. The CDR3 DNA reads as TGTGCCAGCTCCCCCCGGACCGAGGGGGGGGGCAATACGCAGTATTTT. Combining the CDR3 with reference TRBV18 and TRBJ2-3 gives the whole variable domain NAGVMQNPRHLVRRRGQEARLRCSPMKGHSHVYWYRQLPEEGLKFMVYLQKENIIDESGMPKERFSAEFPKEGPSILRIQQVVRGDSAAYFCASSPRTEGGGNTQYFGPGTRLTVL.

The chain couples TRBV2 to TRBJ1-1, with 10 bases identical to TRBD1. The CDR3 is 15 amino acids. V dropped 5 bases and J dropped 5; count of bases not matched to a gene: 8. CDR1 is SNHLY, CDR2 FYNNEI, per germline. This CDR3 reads CASSYRQGARTEAFF. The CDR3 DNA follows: TGTGCCAGCAGTTACAGACAGGGGGCGCGGACTGAAGCTTTCTTT. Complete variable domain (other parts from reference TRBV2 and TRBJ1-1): EPEVTQTPSHQVTQMGQEVILRCVPISNHLYFYWYRQILGQKVEFLVSFYNNEISEKSEIFDDQFSVERPDGSNFTLKIRSTKLEDSAMYFCASSYRQGARTEAFFGQGTRLTVV.

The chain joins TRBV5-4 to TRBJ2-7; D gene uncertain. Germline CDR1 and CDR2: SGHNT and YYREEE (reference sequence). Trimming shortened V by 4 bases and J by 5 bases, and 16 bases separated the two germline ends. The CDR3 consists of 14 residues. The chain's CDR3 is CASSRGSSPDEQYF. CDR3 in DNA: TGTGCCAGCAGCCGTGGAAGTAGCCCCGACGAGCAGTACTTC.

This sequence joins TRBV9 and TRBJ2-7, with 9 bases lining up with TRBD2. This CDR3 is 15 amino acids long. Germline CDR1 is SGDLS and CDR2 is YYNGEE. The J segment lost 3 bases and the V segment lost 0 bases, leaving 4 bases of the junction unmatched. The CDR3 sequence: CASSVGSGGIYEQYF. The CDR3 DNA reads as TGTGCCAGCAGCGTAGGAAGCGGGGGGATCTACGAGCAGTACTTC.

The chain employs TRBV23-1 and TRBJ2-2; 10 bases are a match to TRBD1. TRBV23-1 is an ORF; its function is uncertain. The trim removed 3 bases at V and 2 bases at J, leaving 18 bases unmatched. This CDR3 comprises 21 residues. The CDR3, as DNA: TGCGCCAGCAGTCAGTCGACCCCTCCGGGACAGGGGAGAACCAACACCGGGGAGCTGTTTTTT. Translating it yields CASSQSTPPGQGRTNTGELFF.

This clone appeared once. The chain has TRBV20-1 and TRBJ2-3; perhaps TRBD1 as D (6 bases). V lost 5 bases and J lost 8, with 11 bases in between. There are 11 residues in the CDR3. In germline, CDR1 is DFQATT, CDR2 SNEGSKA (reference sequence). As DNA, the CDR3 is TGCAGTGCTCCAGGGGTTGGTACGCAGTATTTT. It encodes CSAPGVGTQYF.